Following are 25 T cell receptor beta chains from one sample sequenced in a study of technical replicates of blood from several donors. Only in-frame clones appear in the TCRdb table, and some are missing; sequencing was by immunoSEQ multiplex PCR. The profile shows about 73,000 clones, 93% of them singletons. Sequenced material: T cells isolated from PBMCs. The receptor source for this set is a human donor in good health.

The sample holds one count of this clone. The rearrangement joins TRBV19 to TRBJ1-5; no clear D gene. Germline lookup yields CDR1 LNHDA and CDR2 SQIVND (reference sequence). CDR3 length: 13 residues. Between the trimmed V and J ends, which lost 8 bases and 7 bases, there was a span of 15 bases. The CDR3 region is CASSNRGGQPQHF. In DNA form, the CDR3 reads TGTGCCAGTTCGAACCGGGGTGGCCAGCCCCAGCATTTT.

The chain carries TRBV4-1 and TRBJ2-7, with 7 bases aligning to TRBD1. From germline, CDR1 is MGHRA and CDR2 YSYEKL. With 4 bases clipped from V and 2 bases from J, the junction kept 8 bases outside the gene matches. This CDR3 region has 15 residues. CDR3 sequence reads: CASSRIRDSAYEQYF. The CDR3 nucleotides are TGCGCCAGCAGCCGTATCCGGGACAGTGCCTACGAGCAGTACTTC.

In its sample, this clone was seen once. The chain is built from TRBV7-9 and TRBJ1-5; D not certain. This CDR3 region has 13 residues. Germline loops: CDR1 SEHNR, CDR2 FQNEAQ (reference sequence). V lost 5 bases, J lost 9 bases, and 14 bases lay in between. The CDR3 DNA sequence: TGTGCCAGCAGCCTAGAGGCGGTCGCGCCCCAGCATTTT. This gives the protein CASSLEAVAPQHF.

This clone was counted a single time. The J gene is TRBJ2-7, the V gene TRBV19, with D unresolved. Per the germline V gene, CDR1 is LNHDA and CDR2 is SQIVND (reference sequence). The V end lost 4 bases, the J end lost 5 bases, and 15 bases lay between the germline ends. The CDR3 runs to 14 residues. In DNA, the CDR3 is TGTGCCAGTAGTAAGTTAAGCCGATTGGACGAGCAGTACTTC. It codes for CASSKLSRLDEQYF.

This clone has a handful of counts. The rearrangement joins TRBV28 to TRBJ1-1; 7 bases fit TRBD1. Trimming at V came to 6 bases and at J to 8 bases, leaving 12 bases not matched to a gene. The CDR3 consists of 14 residues. Per germline, CDR1 MDHEN and CDR2 SYDVKM. The CDR3 region is CASSWTLEDREAFF. The CDR3 nucleotides read TGTGCCAGCAGCTGGACGCTTGAGGACAGGGAAGCTTTCTTT.

The chain uses TRBV21-1 and TRBJ2-5; TRBD2, as called in the table, went unchecked against the DNA. TRBV21-1 is flagged as a pseudogene. This CDR3 spans 14 amino acids. The CDR3, as DNA: TGTGCCAGCTGGGTGGGGGGGGCCAGAGAGACCCAGTACTTC. It encodes CASWVGGARETQYF.

The CDR3 DNA reads TGTGCCAGTAGACCGACAGTTAGTTGGGATCAGCCCCAGCATTTT. It specifies CASRPTVSWDQPQHF. The V call is TRBV19, the J call TRBJ1-5; D is possibly TRBD1 (5 bases). The V and J ends lost 6 bases and 5 bases respectively, with 17 bases between them. The CDR3 spans 15 residues. Germline V CDR1 and CDR2: LNHDA, SQIVND (reference sequence). The whole variable domain, filled in from reference TRBV19 and TRBJ1-5, reads DGGITQSPKYLFRKEGQNVTLSCEQNLNHDAMYWYRQDPGQGLRLIYYSQIVNDFQKGDIAEGYSVSREKKESFPLTVTSAQKNPTAFYLCASRPTVSWDQPQHFGDGTRLSIL.

The V gene is TRBV11-3, the J gene TRBJ2-2, with 12 nucleotides matching TRBD2. Germline values: CDR1 SGHNT, CDR2 YENEEA. The CDR3 contains 16 residues. V was clipped by 4 bases and J by 7 bases; unmatched bases: 7. CDR3 coding DNA: TGTGCCAGCAGCTCCCTAGCGGGGGGGCTGAGCGGGGAGCTGTTTTTT. This translates into CASSSLAGGLSGELFF.

The J gene is TRBJ2-3, the V gene TRBV9; D is possibly TRBD1 (5 bases). Germline V lookup: CDR1 SGDLS, CDR2 YYNGEE. The CDR3 runs to 15 residues. The V end was cut by 0 bases, the J end by 4 bases, with 12 bases between. The CDR3 protein is CASSVGGRVSDTQYF. For the CDR3, the DNA is TGTGCCAGCAGCGTAGGAGGCAGGGTTTCAGATACGCAGTATTTT.

The chain has TRBV6-1 and TRBJ1-5; a possible D gene is TRBD1 (5 bases). Germline CDR1 MNHNS, CDR2 SASEGT. The V end lost 7 bases, the J end lost 2 bases, and 15 bases lay between the germline ends. CDR3 length: 15 residues. Written as DNA, the CDR3 is TGTGCCAGCACCCCAGGGTTAGAGGGCAATCAGCCCCAGCATTTT. It specifies CASTPGLEGNQPQHF.

Here the CDR3 DNA reads TGTGCCAGCCATAGATGGAACACTGAAGCTTTCTTT. The encoded protein is CASHRWNTEAFF. The J gene is TRBJ1-1, the V gene TRBV28, with D unclear. This CDR3 is built from 12 residues. Germline CDR1 reads MDHEN; CDR2 reads SYDVKM. V lost 8 bases and J lost 1, with 8 bases in between.

The CDR3 DNA sequence: TGTGCCAGCAGTGAAGCTTTCCAGAGGAATTACAATGAGCAGTTCTTC. Its protein product is CASSEAFQRNYNEQFF. The chain is built from TRBV6-1 and TRBJ2-1; D not certain. V was pared by 0 bases and J by 4 bases, with 13 bases between. This CDR3 is 16 amino acids long. The germline V gene has CDR1 MNHNS and CDR2 SASEGT.

The chain carries TRBV4-1 and TRBJ2-7; D gene ambiguous. This CDR3 is 15 amino acids long. Per germline, CDR1 MGHRA and CDR2 YSYEKL. Deletions cut 1 base from V and 0 bases from J, with 10 bases between. CDR3 DNA: TGCGCCAGCAGCCAAGTGGCAGTCCTCTCCTACGAGCAGTACTTC. Protein product: CASSQVAVLSYEQYF.

This chain joins TRBV25-1 and TRBJ2-1; tentatively, D is TRBD2 (6 bases). This CDR3 region has 16 residues. Germline loops: CDR1 MGHDK, CDR2 SYGVNS. Between the trimmed V and J ends, which lost 2 bases and 8 bases, there was a span of 19 bases. This chain's CDR3 is CASSENGGAKNDEQFF. The CDR3 DNA reads as TGTGCCAGCAGTGAAAACGGAGGGGCCAAAAACGATGAGCAGTTCTTC.

In DNA form, the CDR3 reads TGTGCCAGCAGTGCTCGGAGCAGTAGGGAGACCCAGTACTTC. Translation: CASSARSSRETQYF. This sequence joins TRBV2 and TRBJ2-5; D is undetermined. CDR3 size: 14 residues. The germline V gene has CDR1 SNHLY and CDR2 FYNNEI. Trimming left V 4 bases short and J 5 bases short, with 14 bases between.

The gene calls are TRBV7-9 and TRBJ1-1; the match to TRBD1 covers 7 bases. The CDR3 loop spans 16 amino acids. After removal of 4 bases from V and 4 bases from J, the junction contained 12 bases not matched to a gene. Germline values: CDR1 SEHNR, CDR2 FQNEAQ (reference sequence). The CDR3 protein is CASSSSLRGQVTEAFF. The CDR3 DNA reads TGTGCCAGCAGCTCATCATTAAGGGGGCAGGTCACTGAAGCTTTCTTT.

The rearrangement links TRBV6-5 to TRBJ1-3, with D unresolved. This CDR3 spans 15 amino acids. From germline, CDR1 is MNHEY and CDR2 SVGAGI. V was pared by 3 bases and J by 4 bases, with 13 bases between. CDR3 in DNA: TGTGCCAGCAGTTATTCCTGGCAAGTCGGAAACACCATATATTTT. This gives the protein CASSYSWQVGNTIYF.

The CDR3 sequence is CASNPGQLYGYTF. The CDR3 coding sequence is TGTGCCAGCAACCCCGGACAATTGTATGGCTACACCTTC. The chain recombines TRBV6-9 with TRBJ1-2; D may be TRBD1 (5 bases). The CDR3 has 13 residues. The V gene lost 7 bases and the J gene lost 5 bases, with 14 bases spanning the gap. Germline CDR1 MNHGY, CDR2 SVAAGI.

The chain uses TRBV2 and TRBJ2-7; D might be TRBD1 (6 bases). The germline V gene has CDR1 SNHLY and CDR2 FYNNEI. Trimming stripped 8 bases from V and 2 bases from J, with 16 bases between. The CDR3 is made up of 14 amino acids. The CDR3 DNA is TGTGCCAGCCTCGGTAGTGGGGGCCCCTACGAGCAGTACTTC. This translates into CASLGSGGPYEQYF.

The rearrangement joins TRBV6-5 to TRBJ2-2; D gene unclear. V lost 7 bases and J 5 bases, leaving 14 bases between the germline ends. The germline gives CDR1 MNHEY, CDR2 SVGAGI. The CDR3 covers 14 residues. The CDR3 DNA is TGTGCCAGCACCGGTCCTTACTCAACCGGGGAGCTGTTTTTT. Encoded protein: CASTGPYSTGELFF.

The J gene is TRBJ2-1, the V gene TRBV29-1; D might be TRBD1 (6 bases). V dropped 4 bases and J dropped 4 bases, with 14 bases sitting between them. The CDR3 runs 14 residues. Germline V gives CDR1 SQVTM, CDR2 ANQGSEA. In DNA, the CDR3 is TGCAGCGTTGTGGGCAGGGGAAGTTACAATGAGCAGTTCTTC. As protein: CSVVGRGSYNEQFF.

CDR3 sequence: CASSSTATNEKLFF. Written as DNA, the CDR3 is TGTGCCAGCAGTTCGACAGCAACTAATGAAAAACTGTTTTTT. The rearrangement joins TRBV6-6 to TRBJ1-4; D possibly corresponds to TRBD1 (5 bases). The CDR3 is made up of 14 amino acids. The V end was cut by 4 bases, the J end by 0 bases, with 6 bases between. Germline-derived CDR1 and CDR2 are MNHNY and SVGAGI (reference sequence).

This sequence joins TRBV7-6 and TRBJ2-3, with TRBD2 matching over 15 bases. The V and J ends lost 4 bases and 1 base, in that order; junction bases with no gene match: 6. CDR3 length equals 18 residues. Germline assignment: CDR1 SGHVS and CDR2 FNYEAQ. For the CDR3, the DNA is TGTGCCAGCAGCTCCGGACTAGCGGGAGGGCCGGGCACAGATACGCAGTATTTT. Amino acids: CASSSGLAGGPGTDTQYF.

This clone showed up just once. The rearrangement links TRBV30 to TRBJ1-1; tentative D call: TRBD1 (5 bases). This CDR3 region has 13 residues. Germline CDR1 and CDR2: GTSNPN and SVGIG (reference sequence). With 2 bases removed from V and 5 bases from J, the gap between germline ends came to 12 bases. CDR3 nucleotides: TGTGCCTGGAGTCTGGACATGGGGACTGAAGCTTTCTTT. Residues: CAWSLDMGTEAFF.

The chain couples TRBV5-1 to TRBJ1-1; unclear D gene. CDR1 and CDR2 (germline): SGHRS, YFSETQ. The V and J ends lost 1 base and 1 base respectively, with 8 bases between them. The CDR3 is 14 residues long. The CDR3: CASSLREGNTEAFF. The CDR3, as DNA: TGCGCCAGCAGCTTGCGGGAAGGGAACACTGAAGCTTTCTTT.